This T cell receptor beta chain was retrieved from a study of technical replicates of blood from four donors. The protocol was immunoSEQ multiplex PCR, while the TCRdb copy is restricted to in-frame clones and leaves out a portion. The sample has approximately 95,000 clones; around 95% are singletons. This sequence originates from a human donor in good health. Sample: T cells isolated from PBMCs.

The CDR3 sequence is CASSYSRDTNNEQFF. The CDR3 DNA is TGTGCCAGCAGCTATAGCCGGGACACTAACAATGAGCAGTTCTTC. The rearrangement links TRBV7-9 to TRBJ2-1; D is perhaps TRBD1 (6 bases). V was shortened by 4 bases and J by 5 bases, with 15 bases between the two germline ends. This CDR3 is built from 15 residues. Germline V CDR1 and CDR2: SEHNR, FQNEAQ (reference sequence).